Reported below is one T cell receptor (beta chain). The source of the sample is a study of blood T cell repertoires in COVID-19. As for the study in general: Samples taken during acute and convalescent COVID-19 were collected in the United States, Italy and Spain. The analysed material was cDNA or gDNA that came from T cells, B-cell-depleted T cells, or PBMCs.

In the source study's methods: Amplifying reference gene primers gave estimates of nucleated cell counts. TCRdb keeps only in-frame clones here, not all; method: immunoSEQ multiplex PCR. The V and J calls and the clone size are those of that table, but D and trimming were determined from the DNA. The table lists about 99,000 clones, nearly 90% of them singletons. This receptor was taken from a man aged 50 to 60 in a cohort sampled during active COVID-19. The specimen sequenced was peripheral blood.

The DNA for the CDR3 is TGTGCCAGCAGTTACTCGCAGGGCGGCTACGAGCAGTACTTC. The encoded protein is CASSYSQGGYEQYF. The V and J genes are TRBV6-2 or TRBV6-3 and TRBJ2-7; weak D call: TRBD1 (5 bases). Germline V gene data show CDR1 as MNHEY and CDR2 as SVGEGT. The CDR3 has 14 amino acids. V was shortened by 0 bases and J by 3 bases, with 9 bases between the two germline ends.